One and the same sample provided the 20 T cell receptor beta chains below, sequenced in a study of T cells in Graves' hyperthyroidism and ophthalmopathy (dated by TCRdb to the late 2010s). Library preparation used multiplex PCR. The run used an Illumina HiSeq 2000. TCR beta CDR3 regions were amplified from RNA transcripts. The TCR CDR3 was subjected to a first round of RT-PCR using the HTBI primer set and the Qiagen OneStep RT-PCR kit. TCRdb ran its own pipeline on the public reads, namely fastp trimming at Q25 and MiXCR clone calling, and kept in-frame beta chains. Here each entry gathers all rows of one CDR3 protein and keeps the most common genes and DNA. The sample yields approximately 630,000 distinct CDR3 sequences; about 16% were counted once. The top ten clones comprise 3.8% of the sample. The specimen sequenced was blood. The receptors come from a woman in her 30s with Graves' hyperthyroidism.

This clonotype was seen at least ten times. The V and J genes are TRBV2 and TRBJ1-5; D may be TRBD1 (5 bases). This CDR3 region has 12 residues. V lost 3 bases to trimming and J lost 7 bases, with 7 bases between them. Per germline, CDR1 SNHLY and CDR2 FYNNEI. CDR3 sequence: CASSDWGQPQHF. The CDR3, as DNA: TGTGCCAGCAGTGACTGGGGCCAGCCCCAGCATTTT. Full variable domain (missing parts from reference TRBV2 and TRBJ1-5): EPEVTQTPSHQVTQMGQEVILRCVPISNHLYFYWYRQILGQKVEFLVSFYNNEISEKSEIFDDQFSVERPDGSNFTLKIRSTKLEDSAMYFCASSDWGQPQHFGDGTRLSIL.

In its sample, this clonotype was seen a few times. V is TRBV7-3 and J is TRBJ2-1; D assignment may be TRBD1 or TRBD2 (5 bases each). Germline V gives CDR1 SGHTA, CDR2 FQGTGA. Trimming shortened V by 4 bases and J by 9 bases, and 10 bases separated the two germline ends. The CDR3 is 12 amino acids. In nucleotides, the CDR3 is TGTGCCAGCAGCTCTGCCGGGGCTGAGCAGTTCTTC. The encoded protein is CASSSAGAEQFF.

Note on this clonotype: A clone one base away is much larger, so this may be a read error. V usage is TRBV28 and J usage is TRBJ2-1, with D possibly TRBD2 on 6 matching bases. CDR1 is MDHEN and CDR2 is SYDVKM in the germline V gene. This CDR3 contains 15 residues. Written as DNA, the CDR3 is TGTGCCAGCAGTTCCCCCGCAGCGGGTCGTAATGAGCAGCTCTTC. It specifies CASSSPAAGRNEQLF.

There are many counts of this clonotype. This rearrangement joins TRBV3-1 to TRBJ2-7; no definite D call. Trimming removed 7 bases at V and 3 bases at J, with 16 bases between. Germline loops: CDR1 LGHDT, CDR2 YNNKEL (reference sequence). The CDR3 is 14 residues long. The CDR3 is CASTMTGDYYEQYF. The CDR3 DNA is TGTGCCAGCACCATGACGGGCGATTACTACGAGCAGTACTTC.

This sequence joins TRBV4-1 and TRBJ2-7; TRBD1 agrees at 10 bases. Trimming cost V 1 base and J 3 bases; bases outside gene matches: 15. The CDR3 has 19 residues. From germline, CDR1 is MGHRA and CDR2 YSYEKL. The CDR3 nucleotides read TGCGCCAGCAGCCAAGGGCCCTCGGTTGGAGGACAGGGGGTCTACGAGCAGTACTTC. As protein: CASSQGPSVGGQGVYEQYF.

This clonotype was found many times. The chain recombines TRBV2 with TRBJ2-3, with 12 bases fitting TRBD2. This CDR3 has 14 amino acids. V was pared by 2 bases and J by 8 bases, with 2 bases of the junction left unmatched. Germline-derived CDR1 and CDR2 are SNHLY and FYNNEI. The CDR3 here is CASSERLAGVTQYF. The CDR3 bases are TGTGCCAGCAGTGAAAGACTAGCGGGAGTTACGCAGTATTTT. Based on the CDR3 plus reference TRBV2 and TRBJ2-3, the full variable domain is EPEVTQTPSHQVTQMGQEVILRCVPISNHLYFYWYRQILGQKVEFLVSFYNNEISEKSEIFDDQFSVERPDGSNFTLKIRSTKLEDSAMYFCASSERLAGVTQYFGPGTRLTVL.

This clonotype has a count of ten or more. This chain connects TRBV27 to TRBJ2-7; D gene uncertain. Germline V gene sequence: CDR1 MNHEY, CDR2 SMNVEV (reference sequence). This CDR3 contains 13 residues. V lost 3 bases, J lost 2 bases, and 8 bases lay in between. DNA of the CDR3: TGTGCCAGCAGTTTGATGCAGCCCTACGAGCAGTACTTC. Protein: CASSLMQPYEQYF.

This clonotype has a count of ten or more. The chain couples TRBV6-1 to TRBJ2-3; D perhaps matches TRBD2 (6 bases). V gave up 3 bases and J gave up 2 bases, with 9 bases separating them. The CDR3 spans 14 residues. CDR1 and CDR2 from the germline V gene are MNHNS and SASEGT. CDR3 protein: CASSEGLYTDTQYF. The CDR3 DNA sequence: TGTGCCAGCAGTGAGGGACTCTACACAGATACGCAGTATTTT.

This clonotype was seen only a few times. This chain connects TRBV7-2 to TRBJ2-1; D call uncertain. The CDR3 spans 10 residues. V was clipped by 8 bases and J by 7 bases, with 6 bases between them. Germline lookup yields CDR1 SGHTA and CDR2 FQGNSA. The CDR3 is CASAGNEQFF. The CDR3 nucleotides read TGTGCCAGCGCCGGGAATGAGCAGTTCTTC.

Of note for this clonotype: Since a much larger clone is just one base distant, this may be a read error. The chain has TRBV20-1 and TRBJ2-5; 8 bases are a match to TRBD2. CDR3 length: 15 residues. Per the germline V gene, CDR1 is DFQATT and CDR2 is SNEGSKA (reference sequence). This CDR3 is CSASVAGSQPGAQCF. The DNA for the CDR3 is TGCAGTGCTTCGGTAGCGGGGTCGCAACCGGGGGCCCAGTGCTTC.

This chain uses TRBV12-3 or TRBV12-4 with TRBJ1-4, with D uncertain. CDR3 length: 15 residues. Trimming removed 3 bases from V and 5 bases from J, with 13 bases in between. The DNA for the CDR3 is TGTGCCAGCAGTTTCTCCGGTAGCCCCAATGAAAAACTGTTTTTT. Protein product: CASSFSGSPNEKLFF.

This clonotype was detected ten times or more. The chain carries TRBV12-3 or TRBV12-4 and TRBJ1-1; a possible D gene is TRBD1 (5 bases). The V and J ends lost 6 bases and 6 bases respectively, with 20 bases between them. The CDR3 covers 15 residues. CDR3 loop: CASRLGVLGPPEAFF. CDR3 in DNA: TGTGCCAGCAGGCTTGGGGTACTGGGGCCCCCTGAAGCTTTCTTT.

The chain recombines TRBV10-3 with TRBJ1-2; D possibly corresponds to TRBD1 (5 bases). The V gene's germline CDR1 is ENHRY and CDR2 SYGVKD. V was trimmed by 5 bases and J by 2 bases, leaving 9 bases between them. The CDR3 sequence is 13 residues long. The CDR3 region is CAISSEGNYGYTF. The CDR3, as DNA: TGTGCCATCAGTAGTGAGGGGAACTATGGCTACACCTTC.

Turning to this clonotype: A junction end diverges from the germline sequence, so it may reflect a read error. This sequence joins TRBV11-2 and TRBJ2-2; 8 nucleotides line up with TRBD1. The CDR3 covers 15 residues. Germline V gene lookup returns CDR1 SGHAT and CDR2 FQNNGV. Written as DNA, the CDR3 is TGTGCCAGCAGCTTCCCCGGGACAGGTGACCGGGGGCTGCTTTTT. This gives the protein CASSFPGTGDRGLLF.

Only a few counts were recorded for this clonotype. The gene calls are TRBV2 and TRBJ2-2; 9 bases fit TRBD2. This CDR3 is built from 16 residues. Germline lookup yields CDR1 SNHLY and CDR2 FYNNEI. With 3 bases clipped from V and 1 base from J, the junction kept 3 bases outside the gene matches. The CDR3 nucleotides read TGTGCCAGCAGTGAGAGAGCGGGGGGGAACACCGGGGAGCTGTTTTTT. Amino acids: CASSERAGGNTGELFF.

This clonotype was seen repeatedly, ten times or more. The gene calls are TRBV28 and TRBJ1-2; D may be TRBD1 (5 bases). V was shortened by 6 bases and J by 4 bases, with 12 bases between the two germline ends. Germline V gene sequence: CDR1 MDHEN, CDR2 SYDVKM. CDR3 length equals 13 residues. The CDR3 loop is CASSVRVPYGYTF. Here the CDR3 DNA reads TGTGCCAGCAGCGTCAGGGTCCCCTATGGCTACACCTTC.

This clonotype was seen many times. The chain is built from TRBV11-2 and TRBJ2-2; 12 bases are a match to TRBD2. The germline V gene has CDR1 SGHAT and CDR2 FQNNGV. The CDR3 has 19 residues. Trimming took 1 base from V and 1 from J; bases not matched to a gene: 7. CDR3 amino acids: CASSLVPGTSGLNTGELFF. In DNA form, the CDR3 reads TGTGCCAGCAGCTTAGTCCCCGGGACTAGCGGGCTGAACACCGGGGAGCTGTTTTTT.

V is TRBV20-1 and J is TRBJ1-5, with 9 nucleotides matching TRBD1. Germline values: CDR1 DFQATT, CDR2 SNEGSKA (reference sequence). V was pared by 3 bases and J by 0 bases, with 9 bases of the junction left unmatched. This CDR3 has 17 residues. The CDR3 DNA reads as TGCAGTGCTAGTGGGACAGGGAGTTTTTCTAGCAATCAGCCCCAGCATTTT. Amino acid sequence: CSASGTGSFSSNQPQHF.

This clonotype came up once. A read error may explain this, as a much larger clone is one base away. No conserved phenylalanine or tryptophan ends this CDR3, so it is likely a read error. V gene TRBV6-1 combines with J gene TRBJ1-5; D is ambiguous. Per the germline V gene, CDR1 is MNHNS and CDR2 is SASEGT. CDR3 length equals 14 residues. V lost 1 base, J lost 4 bases, and 8 bases lay in between. CDR3 protein: CASSEVPGNQPQHL. The CDR3 nucleotides are TGTGCCAGCAGTGAAGTGCCAGGAAATCAGCCCCAGCATCTT.

There are a few counts of this clonotype. This chain joins TRBV7-3 and TRBJ1-6; perhaps TRBD1 as D (6 bases). Trimming pared 5 bases from V and 8 bases from J, leaving 10 bases between. Germline V gene lookup returns CDR1 SGHTA and CDR2 FQGTGA. This CDR3 is built from 13 residues. DNA of the CDR3: TGTGCCAGCAGCCGATCAGGGGATTCACCCCTCCACTTT. It encodes CASSRSGDSPLHF.